This T cell receptor (beta chain) came from a study of blood T cell repertoires in COVID-19. Study in general: Some COVID-19 samples were acute and others convalescent; all came from the United States, Italy and Spain. T cells, B-cell-depleted T cells, or PBMCs provided the cDNA or gDNA that served as material.

The CDR3 has 14 residues. CDR1 is LNHDA and CDR2 is SQIVND in the germline V gene (reference sequence). Trimming left V 4 bases short and J 2 bases short, with 12 bases between. Methods used by the authors: For nucleated cells, counts were estimated from reference gene primer amplification. Profiled with immunoSEQ multiplex PCR; TCRdb holds only in-frame clones, not every one. V and J calls and clone size are given by that table; D and trimming were obtained from the DNA. In the table there are tens of thousands of clones, around 80% of which are singletons. The TCR sequence derives from a man older than 75 with acute or convalescent COVID-19. The specimen sequenced was peripheral blood. The chain uses TRBV19 and TRBJ2-7; D may be TRBD1 (6 bases). The CDR3 is CASSTTGFAYEQYF. Here the CDR3 DNA reads TGTGCCAGTAGTACTACAGGGTTCGCCTACGAGCAGTACTTC.